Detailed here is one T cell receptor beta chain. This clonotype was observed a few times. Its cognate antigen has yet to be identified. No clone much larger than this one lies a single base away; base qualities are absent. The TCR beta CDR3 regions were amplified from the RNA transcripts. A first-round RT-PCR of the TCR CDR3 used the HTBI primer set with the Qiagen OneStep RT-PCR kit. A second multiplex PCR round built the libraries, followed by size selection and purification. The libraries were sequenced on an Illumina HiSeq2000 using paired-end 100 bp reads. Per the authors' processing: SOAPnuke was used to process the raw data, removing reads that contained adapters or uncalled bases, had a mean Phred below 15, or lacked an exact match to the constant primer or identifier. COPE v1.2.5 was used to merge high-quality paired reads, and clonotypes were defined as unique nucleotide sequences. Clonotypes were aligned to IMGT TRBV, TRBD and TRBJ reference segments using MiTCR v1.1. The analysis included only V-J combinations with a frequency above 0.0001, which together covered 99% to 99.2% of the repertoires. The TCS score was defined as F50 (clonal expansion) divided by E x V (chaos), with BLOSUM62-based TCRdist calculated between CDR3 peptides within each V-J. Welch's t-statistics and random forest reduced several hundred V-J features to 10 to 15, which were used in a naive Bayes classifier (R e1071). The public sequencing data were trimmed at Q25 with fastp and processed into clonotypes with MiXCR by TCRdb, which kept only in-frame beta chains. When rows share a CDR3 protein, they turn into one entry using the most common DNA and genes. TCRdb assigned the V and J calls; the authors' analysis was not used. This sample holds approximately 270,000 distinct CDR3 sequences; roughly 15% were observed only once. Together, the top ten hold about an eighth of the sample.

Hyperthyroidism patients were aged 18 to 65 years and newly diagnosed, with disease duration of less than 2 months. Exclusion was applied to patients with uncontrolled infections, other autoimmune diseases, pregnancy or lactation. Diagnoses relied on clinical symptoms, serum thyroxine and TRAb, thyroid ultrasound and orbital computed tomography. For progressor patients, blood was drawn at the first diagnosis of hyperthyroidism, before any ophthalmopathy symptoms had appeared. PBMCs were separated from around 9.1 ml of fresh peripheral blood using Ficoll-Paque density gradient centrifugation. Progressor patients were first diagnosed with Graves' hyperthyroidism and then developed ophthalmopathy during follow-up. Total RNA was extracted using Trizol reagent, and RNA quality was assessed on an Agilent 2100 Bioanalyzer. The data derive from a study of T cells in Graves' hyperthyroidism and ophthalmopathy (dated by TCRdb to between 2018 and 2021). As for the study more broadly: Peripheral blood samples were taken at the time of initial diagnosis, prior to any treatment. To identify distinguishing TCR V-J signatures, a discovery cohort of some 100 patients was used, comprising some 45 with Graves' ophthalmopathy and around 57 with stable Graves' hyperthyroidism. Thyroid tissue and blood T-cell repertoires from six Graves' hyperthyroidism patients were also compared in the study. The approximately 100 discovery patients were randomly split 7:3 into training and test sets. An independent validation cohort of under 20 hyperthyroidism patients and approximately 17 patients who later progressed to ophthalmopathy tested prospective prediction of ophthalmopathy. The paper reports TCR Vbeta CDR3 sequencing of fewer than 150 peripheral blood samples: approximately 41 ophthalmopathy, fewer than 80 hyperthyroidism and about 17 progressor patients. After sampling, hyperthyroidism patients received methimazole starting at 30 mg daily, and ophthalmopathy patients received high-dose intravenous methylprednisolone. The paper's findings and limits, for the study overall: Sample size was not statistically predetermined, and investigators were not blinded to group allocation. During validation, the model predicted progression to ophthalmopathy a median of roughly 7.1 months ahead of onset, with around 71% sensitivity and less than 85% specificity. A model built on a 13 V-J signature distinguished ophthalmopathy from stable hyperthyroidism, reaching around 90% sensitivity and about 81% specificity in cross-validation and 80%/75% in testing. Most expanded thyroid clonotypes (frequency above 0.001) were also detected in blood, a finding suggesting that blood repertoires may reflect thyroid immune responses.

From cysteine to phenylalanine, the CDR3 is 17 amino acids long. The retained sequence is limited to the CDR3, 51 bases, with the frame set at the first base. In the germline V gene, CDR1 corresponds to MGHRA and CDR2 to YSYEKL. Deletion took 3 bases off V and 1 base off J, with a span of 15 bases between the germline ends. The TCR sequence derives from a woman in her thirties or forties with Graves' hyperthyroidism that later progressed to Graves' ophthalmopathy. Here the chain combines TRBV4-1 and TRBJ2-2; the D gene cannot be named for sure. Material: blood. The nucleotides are TGCGCCAGCAGCCACCTCGGTATCGCTCGGAACACCGGGGAGCTGTTTTTT. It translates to CASSHLGIARNTGELFF.